The T cell receptor (beta chain) under discussion was sequenced for a study of blood T cell repertoires in COVID-19. Turning to the study itself: Specimens from acute and convalescent COVID-19 originated in the United States, Italy and Spain.

Germline V gene lookup returns CDR1 WSHSY and CDR2 SAAADI. V shed 6 bases and J shed 2 bases, with 10 bases lying between them. The CDR3 extends over 13 amino acids. Per the original data handling: For nucleated cells, counts were estimated from reference gene primer amplification. Sequencing used immunoSEQ multiplex PCR; TCRdb keeps in-frame clones, though not all of them. V and J calls and clone size are those listed in that table; D and trimming were worked out from the DNA. The sample lists 200,000 to 250,000 clones, around 80% occurring once. The chain recombines TRBV10-2 with TRBJ1-1; D perhaps matches TRBD1 (6 bases). The sequenced sample consisted of peripheral blood. The origin of this receptor is a woman between 18 and 30 years old with acute or convalescent COVID-19. For the CDR3, the DNA is TGCGCCAGCAGGGGGGGGGCAAACACTGAAGCTTTCTTT. Amino acids: CASRGGANTEAFF.